The present entry profiles one T cell receptor (beta chain) with its context. What antigen it recognizes has not been identified. No clone much larger than this one lies a single base away; base qualities are absent. This sample is drawn from a study of CD8+ T cells in alopecia areata (dated by TCRdb to between 2018 and 2020). Study-level background: Treated patients were enrolled in an open-label pilot trial of oral tofacitinib, 5 to 10 mg twice daily, for moderate-to-severe alopecia areata. Tofacitinib was given for 6 to 18 months, followed by 6 months of follow-up off drug to assess delayed response and recurrence. In treated patients, disease severity was measured using the SALT score, which gives the percentage of scalp surface area affected. The study used high-throughput TCRbeta sequencing to examine T cell clonal expansion in alopecia areata, in both the C3H/HeJ mouse model and human patients. On the human side, TCRbeta sequencing was run on scalp tissue and on sorted CD4+ and CD8+ peripheral blood T cells from healthy controls and from alopecia areata patients with either patchy or totalis/universalis disease. Patients on tofacitinib were biopsied at baseline and after 4 and 24 weeks of treatment, and several of the patients also had a later scalp biopsy. Scalp clonality was compared across normal scalp (n=4), patchy alopecia areata scalp (n=8), and alopecia totalis/universalis scalp (n=8). RNA was extracted with the PAXgene miRNA kit for fixed scalp, the miRNeasy kit for PBMCs, and the RNeasy kit for mouse skin. TCRbeta CDR3 regions were amplified by immunoSEQ multiplex PCR using 35 Vbeta forward and 13 Jbeta reverse primers.

The treatment or condition tag for this specimen amounts to: oral pan-JAK inhibitor, 5-10 mg twice daily. Lesional scalp punch biopsies and peripheral blood were collected from alopecia areata patients. PBMCs were isolated by density centrifugation and stained for CD3, CD4 and CD8, after which CD4+ and CD8+ T cells were sorted on a FACSAria. The library was produced with the immunoSEQ multiplex PCR assay. RNA was extracted from all samples and reverse transcribed into cDNA as template for TCR sequencing. First-strand cDNA was synthesized using SuperScript III with a 2:1 mix of oligo-dT and random hexamers. A synthetic immune receptor repertoire was used to gauge amplification bias, and whatever bias remained was removed computationally. Processing in the source paper ran as follows. Raw reads were preprocessed to remove errors, and CDR3 was defined according to IMGT conventions as the region from the conserved cysteine to phenylalanine. Clonality was calculated as 1 minus Shannon entropy normalized by log2 of the number of productive unique TCRs. Whether scalp clones were CD4 or CD8 was inferred by matching scalp TCRbeta sequences against CD4 and CD8 repertoires sorted from blood. TCRdb retrieved this table from immuneACCESS and kept in-frame rearrangements only. Not all clones are present; in checked studies, unresolved V genes account for under half, and no reason is known for the remainder. V, J and clone size reflect that table, while D and trimming were determined from the DNA. The sample records fewer than 250,000 clones, around two fifths of which are singletons. Around 2.5% of the sample rests with the top ten.

Overall results and qualifications from the work: Lesional scalp, especially in alopecia totalis/universalis, showed higher clonality and more expanded CD8+ clones than normal scalp, suggesting antigenic drive. Because the treated cohort was small and had just a single nonresponder, larger studies are needed to establish links between baseline CD8+ expansion and response. With tofacitinib, both scalp clonality and the number of expanded CD8+ clones among the top 100 scalp clones went down significantly. During tofacitinib treatment, many expanded lesional clones remained in scalp and blood, and this persistence may partly explain relapse after treatment is stopped. Unlike mouse skin, where gammadelta T cells dominate, normal human skin contains resident alphabeta T cells that get sequenced too, which complicates analysis of the scalp TCR repertoire. Shared TCR sequences between patients were less evident than in mice, which may be partly attributable to HLA diversity in the patient population.

Specimen: CD4+ T cells sorted from blood, collected at roughly week 38, from a patient treated with tofacitinib. The source is a human donor with alopecia areata.

The bases are TGTGCCAGCAGCGGGGGCGTAGCGGGCGGCGAGACCCAGTACTTC. Translated, this gives CASSGGVAGGETQYF. The V and J genes are TRBV9 and TRBJ2-5, and 7 bases in between align with TRBD2. CDR1 and CDR2, looked up from the germline V gene, are SGDLS and YYNGEE. V is trimmed back by 3 bases and J by 5 bases, and the junction contains 10 bases that no gene match accounts for. From the cysteine up to the phenylalanine, the CDR3 has a length of 15 residues. Only the CDR3 part of the read is kept: 45 bases, read in frame from the first base.